These 29 T cell receptor beta chains were all obtained from the same sample, sequenced in a study of technical replicates of blood from a handful of donors (dated by TCRdb to the late 2010s). Library preparation employed the immunoSEQ multiplex PCR assay. What TCRdb holds here is the immuneACCESS table cut down to in-frame rearrangements. Part of the clones is not present; checked against another copy, under half of the missing clones reflect an unresolved V gene, and the others are unexplained. The sample table shows about 68,000 clones, and roughly 97% are seen once. About 0.26% of the sample comes from the top ten. The sample consisted of T cells isolated from PBMCs. The receptors stem from a human donor in good health.

V and J are TRBV4-3 and TRBJ2-4; D is perhaps TRBD1 (6 bases). The germline gives CDR1 LGHNA, CDR2 YSLEER. This CDR3 is built from 14 residues. Between the trimmed V and J ends, which lost 6 bases and 2 bases, there was a span of 11 bases. CDR3 DNA sequence: TGCGCCAGCAGTCCAGGGGTTTCCAAAAACATTCAGTACTTC. This translates into CASSPGVSKNIQYF.

The chain has TRBV5-8 and TRBJ1-2, with 12 bases lining up with TRBD1. Trimming removed 4 bases from V and 8 bases from J; junction bases left unmatched: 12. Germline values: CDR1 SGHTS, CDR2 YDEGEE. This CDR3 is built from 16 residues. The CDR3 DNA sequence: TGTGCCAGCAGCGCATCTACGGGACAGGGGGCGCGGGGCTACACCTTC. Amino acids: CASSASTGQGARGYTF.

The gene calls are TRBV5-4 and TRBJ1-1; D not certain. The V gene lost 4 bases and the J gene lost 0 bases, with 7 bases spanning the gap. This CDR3 has 13 residues. The V gene's germline CDR1 is SGHNT and CDR2 YYREEE (reference sequence). CDR3 amino acids: CASSPIVNTEAFF. The CDR3 DNA sequence: TGTGCCAGCAGCCCCATAGTGAACACTGAAGCTTTCTTT. The full variable domain, rest sourced from reference TRBV5-4 and TRBJ1-1, is ETGVTQSPTHLIKTRGQQVTLRCSSQSGHNTVSWYQQALGQGPQFIFQYYREEENGRGNFPPRFSGLQFPNYSSELNVNALELDDSALYLCASSPIVNTEAFFGQGTRLTVV.

The chain couples TRBV28 to TRBJ1-5; the D gene is possibly TRBD1 (6 bases). V dropped 2 bases and J dropped 4 bases, with 9 bases sitting between them. CDR3 length: 14 residues. CDR1 is MDHEN, CDR2 SYDVKM, per germline. The CDR3 region has the DNA TGTGCCAGCAGTTTAGGGCAGGGGAATCAGCCCCAGCATTTT. Its protein product is CASSLGQGNQPQHF.

The chain combines TRBV27 with TRBJ2-2; D might be TRBD2 (6 bases). Germline values: CDR1 MNHEY, CDR2 SMNVEV (reference sequence). This CDR3 has 16 amino acids. Trimming removed 2 bases at V and 4 bases at J, with 14 bases between. CDR3 nucleotide sequence: TGTGCCAGCAGTTTAGACGGGGGAGAGGGCACCGGGGAGCTGTTTTTT. Its translation: CASSLDGGEGTGELFF.

The V gene is TRBV25-1, the J gene TRBJ2-7; 10 bases are a match to TRBD2. The CDR3 has 15 amino acids. Germline CDR1 and CDR2: MGHDK and SYGVNS. V lost 6 bases, J lost 2 bases, and 7 bases stayed unmatched. CDR3 sequence (DNA): TGTGCCAGCAGCCTGACTAGCGGGCTCCCCTACGAGCAGTACTTC. Protein sequence: CASSLTSGLPYEQYF.

This sequence joins TRBV27 and TRBJ1-5; TRBD1 matches 10 bases. The CDR3 contains 14 residues. CDR1 and CDR2 from the germline V gene are MNHEY and SMNVEV (reference sequence). V shed 6 bases, J shed 9 bases, and the junction held 8 bases outside the gene matches. The CDR3: CASRTGGAGWPQHF. DNA of the CDR3: TGTGCCAGCAGGACAGGGGGCGCGGGGTGGCCCCAGCATTTT.

This clone came up once. The rearrangement joins TRBV13 to TRBJ2-5; TRBD2 aligns across 11 bases. CDR1 and CDR2 (germline): PRHDT, FYEKMQ (reference sequence). This CDR3 region has 14 residues. The V gene end was trimmed by 5 bases and the J gene end by 3 bases; junction bases not matched to a gene: 2. The CDR3 bases are TGTGCCAGCAGCACGGGACTAGCGGAAGAGACCCAGTACTTC. This codes for CASSTGLAEETQYF. The full variable domain, completed using reference TRBV13 and TRBJ2-5, is AAGVIQSPRHLIKEKRETATLKCYPIPRHDTVYWYQQGPGQDPQFLISFYEKMQSDKGSIPDRFSAQQFSDYHSELNMSSLELGDSALYFCASSTGLAEETQYFGPGTRLLVL.

The chain links TRBV2 to TRBJ2-2; D is undetermined. Trimming removed 4 bases from V and 2 bases from J, with 2 bases in between. The CDR3 sequence is 12 residues long. Germline-derived CDR1 and CDR2 are SNHLY and FYNNEI. CDR3 region: CASSANTGELFF. CDR3 coding DNA: TGTGCCAGCAGTGCAAACACCGGGGAGCTGTTTTTT.

The genes are TRBV9 and TRBJ1-3; 7 bases fit TRBD1. The CDR3 runs 16 residues. Germline values: CDR1 SGDLS, CDR2 YYNGEE. V was pared by 0 bases and J by 3 bases, with 6 bases of the junction left unmatched. The CDR3 region has the DNA TGTGCCAGCAGCGTAGCGCCCCGACAGGGTGGAAACACCATATATTTT. This codes for CASSVAPRQGGNTIYF.

The chain combines TRBV13 with TRBJ2-7; TRBD1 aligns across 8 bases. CDR3 length equals 14 residues. J gave up 2 bases and V 5 bases, and 5 bases lay outside the gene matches. CDR1 is PRHDT and CDR2 is FYEKMQ in the germline V gene (reference sequence). The CDR3 nucleotides are TGTGCCAGCAGCCGGGACAGGTTTACCTACGAGCAGTACTTC. Protein sequence: CASSRDRFTYEQYF.

V gene TRBV2 combines with J gene TRBJ1-3; the D is unclear. Germline V CDR1 and CDR2: SNHLY, FYNNEI. The CDR3 runs to 14 residues. Trimming took off 6 bases at V and 4 bases at J, with 13 bases between the two ends. CDR3 bases: TGTGCCAGCAGAGGTACGACAAACGGAAACACCATATATTTT. Protein product: CASRGTTNGNTIYF.

The rearrangement links TRBV28 to TRBJ2-7, with 9 bases fitting TRBD1. Germline lookup yields CDR1 MDHEN and CDR2 SYDVKM. With 6 bases clipped from V and 5 bases from J, the junction kept 8 bases outside the gene matches. The CDR3 length is 14 residues. This CDR3 is CASRQGQGLNEQYF. The CDR3, as DNA: TGTGCCAGCAGACAGGGACAGGGTTTGAACGAGCAGTACTTC.

The chain joins TRBV4-2 to TRBJ2-7, with a weak D call TRBD2 (6 bases). With 0 bases removed from V and 2 bases from J, the gap between germline ends came to 14 bases. Per germline, CDR1 LGHNA and CDR2 YNFKEQ. The CDR3 extends over 16 amino acids. The CDR3, as DNA: TGTGCCAGCAGCCAAGAAGGGGCGGACTATCCCTACGAGCAGTACTTC. Its translation is CASSQEGADYPYEQYF.

The chain employs TRBV9 and TRBJ1-2; D unresolved. This CDR3 has 14 residues. Germline V gives CDR1 SGDLS, CDR2 YYNGEE. The ends were cut back, 0 bases at V and 0 bases at J, with 6 bases in the middle. CDR3 DNA sequence: TGTGCCAGCAGCGTAGGACAAGCTAACTATGGCTACACCTTC. It specifies CASSVGQANYGYTF. Full variable domain (missing parts from reference TRBV9 and TRBJ1-2): DSGVTQTPKHLITATGQRVTLRCSPRSGDLSVYWYQQSLDQGLQFLIQYYNGEERAKGNILERFSAQQFPDLHSELNLSSLELGDSALYFCASSVGQANYGYTFGSGTRLTVV.

The chain couples TRBV6-5 to TRBJ2-7; 7 bases align to TRBD2. The CDR3 covers 14 residues. The V and J ends lost 3 bases and 6 bases, in that order; junction bases with no gene match: 8. Germline CDR1 and CDR2: MNHEY and SVGAGI. CDR3 in DNA: TGTGCCAGCAGTTATAGGCCTCCGGGGGGCGAGCAGTACTTC. It encodes CASSYRPPGGEQYF.

This chain connects TRBV19 to TRBJ1-2, with TRBD1 matching over 7 bases. CDR1 and CDR2 from the germline V gene are LNHDA and SQIVND (reference sequence). After removal of 5 bases from V and 4 bases from J, the junction contained 10 bases not matched to a gene. This CDR3 region has 15 residues. CDR3 loop: CASSPGQLQSYGYTF. CDR3 in DNA: TGTGCCAGTAGTCCGGGACAGCTACAGAGCTATGGCTACACCTTC.

This clone was seen only once. The V gene is TRBV19, the J gene TRBJ1-2, with a possible D match to TRBD1 (6 bases). Germline CDR1 is LNHDA and CDR2 is SQIVND (reference sequence). The V end lost 3 bases, the J end lost 4 bases, and 21 bases lay between the germline ends. This CDR3 has 17 amino acids. The CDR3 loop is CASSMGWTVDLGYGYTF. In DNA form, the CDR3 reads TGTGCCAGTAGTATGGGGTGGACAGTAGATTTGGGCTATGGCTACACCTTC.

The chain carries TRBV7-8 and TRBJ1-1; 8 bases fit TRBD1. This CDR3 contains 16 residues. J gave up 0 bases and V 2 bases, and 5 bases lay outside the gene matches. CDR1 and CDR2 (germline): SGHVS, FQNEAQ. The chain's CDR3 is CASSLLGTGMNTEAFF. DNA for the CDR3: TGTGCCAGCAGCTTACTAGGGACAGGCATGAACACTGAAGCTTTCTTT.

CDR3 DNA sequence: TGTGCCAGCAGCAAGGGCAGGGCCGATGCAGAGACCCAGTACTTC. Translated: CASSKGRADAETQYF. V usage is TRBV9 and J usage is TRBJ2-5, with D possibly matching TRBD1 (5 bases). Germline CDR1 and CDR2: SGDLS and YYNGEE. CDR3 length equals 15 residues. V dropped 4 bases and J dropped 4 bases, with 17 bases sitting between them.

The chain uses TRBV7-9 and TRBJ2-7; 9 nucleotides agree with TRBD1. This CDR3 is built from 15 residues. With V trimmed by 11 bases and J by 1 base, 12 bases remained unmatched. Germline CDR1 SEHNR, CDR2 FQNEAQ (reference sequence). DNA of the CDR3: TGTGCCGGACACCCCCCGACAGGGGGTTCCTACGAGCAGTACTTC. This encodes CAGHPPTGGSYEQYF.

The chain has TRBV11-2 and TRBJ1-2, with 8 bases matching TRBD1. This CDR3 has 13 residues. V was pared by 7 bases and J by 8 bases, with 9 bases of the junction left unmatched. Germline CDR1 is SGHAT and CDR2 is FQNNGV. DNA for the CDR3: TGTGCCAGCAACTCCTTGGGACAGGAGGGCTACACCTTC. This sequence encodes CASNSLGQEGYTF.

This sequence joins TRBV5-4 and TRBJ2-7, with TRBD1 identical over 8 bases. The CDR3 length is 13 residues. Losses at the gene ends were 4 bases for V and 1 base for J; bases not matched to a gene: 1. Per germline, CDR1 SGHNT and CDR2 YYREEE (reference sequence). The CDR3 nucleotides are TGTGCCAGCAGCCACAGGGGGTCCTACGAGCAGTACTTC. Amino acid sequence: CASSHRGSYEQYF.

This rearrangement joins TRBV4-2 to TRBJ2-5; D is possibly TRBD2 (6 bases). V lost 1 base to trimming and J lost 9 bases, with 12 bases between them. Germline V gives CDR1 LGHNA, CDR2 YNFKEQ. The CDR3 has 13 amino acids. The CDR3 coding sequence is TGTGCCAGCAGCCAAGGACTAGTAGGGGCCCAGTACTTC. It translates to CASSQGLVGAQYF.

The chain carries TRBV5-6 and TRBJ1-3, with TRBD1 as a possible D gene (6 bases). Germline-derived CDR1 and CDR2 are SGHDT and YYEEEE. The V end lost 2 bases, the J end lost 4 bases, and 10 bases lay between the germline ends. The CDR3 consists of 14 residues. This CDR3 is CASSLGGRGNTIYF. CDR3 bases: TGTGCCAGCAGCTTAGGGGGTAGGGGAAACACCATATATTTT.

The chain recombines TRBV6-1 with TRBJ2-7; D possibly corresponds to TRBD2 (5 bases). The CDR3 loop spans 15 amino acids. V dropped 3 bases and J dropped 0 bases, with 12 bases sitting between them. Germline values: CDR1 MNHNS, CDR2 SASEGT. Here the CDR3 DNA reads TGTGCCAGCAGTGAGAGGAGGCTAAGCTCCTACGAGCAGTACTTC. This gives the protein CASSERRLSSYEQYF.

The rearrangement links TRBV19 to TRBJ1-5; no definite D call. This CDR3 comprises 14 residues. Trimming left V 1 base short and J 4 bases short, with 8 bases between. Germline CDR1 reads LNHDA; CDR2 reads SQIVND (reference sequence). In DNA, the CDR3 is TGTGCCAGTAGTATAGGGCAGGATAATCAGCCCCAGCATTTT. This translates into CASSIGQDNQPQHF.

This chain joins TRBV6-5 and TRBJ1-5, with TRBD1 as a possible D gene (5 bases). The CDR3 is made up of 13 amino acids. Germline-derived CDR1 and CDR2 are MNHEY and SVGAGI. Trimming left V 4 bases short and J 6 bases short, with 10 bases between. Written as DNA, the CDR3 is TGTGCCAGCAGTTCCACAGGTGCTCAGCCCCAGCATTTT. Amino acids: CASSSTGAQPQHF.

This chain uses TRBV11-2 with TRBJ2-6; maybe TRBD1 (6 bases). V lost 2 bases to trimming and J lost 1 base, with 9 bases between them. The germline V gene has CDR1 SGHAT and CDR2 FQNNGV. The CDR3 is 16 residues long. CDR3 protein: CASSLTGFSGANVLTF. The DNA for the CDR3 is TGTGCCAGCAGCTTAACAGGGTTTTCTGGGGCCAACGTCCTGACTTTC. The full variable domain, in which reference TRBV11-2 and TRBJ2-6 provide the parts outside the CDR3, is EAGVAQSPRYKIIEKRQSVAFWCNPISGHATLYWYQQILGQGPKLLIQFQNNGVVDDSQLPKDRFSAERLKGVDSTLKIQPAKLEDSAVYLCASSLTGFSGANVLTFGAGSRLTVL.